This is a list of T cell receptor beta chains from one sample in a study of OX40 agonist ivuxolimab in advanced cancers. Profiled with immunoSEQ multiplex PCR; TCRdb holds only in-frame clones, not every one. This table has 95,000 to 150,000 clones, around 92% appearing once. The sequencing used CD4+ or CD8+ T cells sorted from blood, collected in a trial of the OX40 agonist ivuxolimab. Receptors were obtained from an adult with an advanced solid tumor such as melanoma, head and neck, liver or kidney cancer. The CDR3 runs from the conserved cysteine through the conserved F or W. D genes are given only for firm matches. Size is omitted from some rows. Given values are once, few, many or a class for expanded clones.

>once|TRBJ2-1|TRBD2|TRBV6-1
CASSENLAGSYNEQFF
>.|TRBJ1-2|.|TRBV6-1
CASSEGPENNYGYTF
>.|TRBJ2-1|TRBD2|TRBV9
CASTGTRSSNEQFF
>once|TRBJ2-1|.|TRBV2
CASPRDQLPDEQFF
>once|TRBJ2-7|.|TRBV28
CASSLRGPYEQYF
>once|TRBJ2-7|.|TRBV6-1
CASTLDRTYEQYF
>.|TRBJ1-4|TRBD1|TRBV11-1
CASSLRDRPNEKLFF
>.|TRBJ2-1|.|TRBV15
CATSRDGSAGDNEQFF
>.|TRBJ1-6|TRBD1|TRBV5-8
CASSPRDSRILSPLHF
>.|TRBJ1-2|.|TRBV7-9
CASSGRGENNYGYTF
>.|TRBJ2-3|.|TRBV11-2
CASSPSQVQDTQYF
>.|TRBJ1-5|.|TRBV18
CASSPLEETGPQHF
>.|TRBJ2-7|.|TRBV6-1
CASTGFGGEQYF
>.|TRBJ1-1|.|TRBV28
CASSLIVSGTEAFF
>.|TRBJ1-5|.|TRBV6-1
CASSERRQVSNQPQHF
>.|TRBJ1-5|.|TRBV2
CASSGRAGARNQPQHF
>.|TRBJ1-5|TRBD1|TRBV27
CASSFEGQSNQPQHF
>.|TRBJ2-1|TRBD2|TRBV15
CATSRVRGETSGRGNWDEQFF
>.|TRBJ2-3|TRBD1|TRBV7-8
CASRLSGQGTDTQYF
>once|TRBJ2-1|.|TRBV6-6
CASLDRRELGDEQFF
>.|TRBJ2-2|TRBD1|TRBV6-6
CATRDSANAGELFF
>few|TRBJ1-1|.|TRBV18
CASSPGQNTEAFF
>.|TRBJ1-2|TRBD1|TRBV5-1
CASSVGPTGQGSYGYTF
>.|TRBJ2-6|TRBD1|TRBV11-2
CASSSRDRLGVLTF
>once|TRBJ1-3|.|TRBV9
CASSVKGEGSGNTIYF
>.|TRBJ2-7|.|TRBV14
CASSPREEYEQYF
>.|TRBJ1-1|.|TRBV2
CASKQGGNTEAFF
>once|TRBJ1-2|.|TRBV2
CASRQEDYGYTF
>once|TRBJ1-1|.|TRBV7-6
CASSVPQPNTEAFF
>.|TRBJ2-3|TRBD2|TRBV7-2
CASSLGTSGYTDTQYF
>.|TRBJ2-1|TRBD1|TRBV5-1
CASSLGQGAYNEQFF